The sequence of this T cell receptor beta chain was determined in a study of graft-versus-host responses after intestinal transplantation. Study-wide context: Multivisceral, liver-intestinal, or isolated intestinal transplants were received by the recipients.

Produced via immunoSEQ multiplex PCR; TCRdb's table is partial and in-frame only. The table includes 35,000 to 40,000 clones, roughly nine tenths detected once. Processed graft tissue released its intraepithelial and lamina propria lymphocytes. CDR3 length equals 16 residues. Trimming removed 5 bases at V and 3 bases at J, with 20 bases between. Germline values: CDR1 SGHAT, CDR2 FQDESV (reference sequence). The chain couples TRBV11-1 to TRBJ2-7, with D perhaps assigned TRBD1 or TRBD2 (5 bases each). Sequencing was performed on ileum tissue, taken approximately 210 days after intestinal transplant. This receptor was obtained from a human patient who received an intestinal transplant, so some T cells may come from the graft donor. Here the CDR3 DNA reads TGTGCCAGCAGCCTCGCACGTGGGACGGGAAGCTACGAGCAGTACTTC. Translation: CASSLARGTGSYEQYF. Filled out from reference TRBV11-1 and TRBJ2-7, the complete variable domain reads EAEVAQSPRYKITEKSQAVAFWCDPISGHATLYWYRQILGQGPELLVQFQDESVVDDSQLPKDRFSAERLKGVDSTLKIQPAELGDSAMYLCASSLARGTGSYEQYFGPGTRLTVT.